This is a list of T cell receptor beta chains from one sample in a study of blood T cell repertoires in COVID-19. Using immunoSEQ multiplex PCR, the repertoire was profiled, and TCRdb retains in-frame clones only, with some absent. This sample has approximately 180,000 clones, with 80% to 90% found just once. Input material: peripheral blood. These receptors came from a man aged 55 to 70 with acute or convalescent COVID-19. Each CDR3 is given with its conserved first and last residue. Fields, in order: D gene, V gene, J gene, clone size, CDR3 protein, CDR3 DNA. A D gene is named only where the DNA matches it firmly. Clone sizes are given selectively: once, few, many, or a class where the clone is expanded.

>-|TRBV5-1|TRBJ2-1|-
CASSLDSSYNEQFF
TGCGCCAGCAGCTTGGACAGTTCCTACAATGAGCAGTTCTTC
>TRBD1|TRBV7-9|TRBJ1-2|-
CASTGTGANYGYTF
TGTGCCAGCACCGGGACAGGAGCTAACTATGGCTACACCTTC
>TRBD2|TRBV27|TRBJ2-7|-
CASSLVPSGSSYEQYF
TGTGCCAGCAGTTTGGTCCCCAGCGGGAGCTCCTACGAGCAGTACTTC
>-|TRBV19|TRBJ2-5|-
CASSIGQSQETQYF
TGTGCCAGTAGTATCGGACAGAGCCAAGAGACCCAGTACTTC
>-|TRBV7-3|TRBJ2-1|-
CASSFRGTGGGEQFF
TGTGCCAGCAGCTTTCGAGGGACTGGAGGCGGGGAGCAGTTCTTC
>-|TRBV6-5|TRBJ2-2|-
CASSRIVPLGELFF
TGTGCCAGCAGCCGAATAGTCCCCCTCGGGGAGCTGTTTTTT
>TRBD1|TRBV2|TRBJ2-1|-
CASSERGRSEQFF
TGTGCCAGCAGTGAGAGGGGGCGGAGTGAGCAGTTCTTC
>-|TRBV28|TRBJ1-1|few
CASTSPSGRPEAFF
TGTGCCAGCACTTCTCCCTCGGGGAGGCCTGAAGCTTTCTTT
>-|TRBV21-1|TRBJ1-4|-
CASSLRGPEKLFF
TGTGCCAGCAGCCTCAGGGGACCCGAAAAACTGTTTTTT
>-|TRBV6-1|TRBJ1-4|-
CASSDPIAGAREKLFF
TGTGCCAGCAGTGACCCCATTGCAGGGGCTAGAGAAAAACTGTTTTTT
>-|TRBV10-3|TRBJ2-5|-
CAIRTTGETQYF
TGTGCCATCAGGACCACAGGGGAGACCCAGTACTTC
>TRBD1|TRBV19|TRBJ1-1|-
CASSIEQGVNTEAFF
TGTGCCAGTAGTATCGAGCAGGGGGTTAACACTGAAGCTTTCTTT
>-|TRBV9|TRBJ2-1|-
CASGTSDNEQFF
TGTGCCAGCGGGACATCAGACAATGAGCAGTTCTTC
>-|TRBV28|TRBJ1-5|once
CASTALAGKTGSNQPQHF
TGTGCCAGCACCGCTCTCGCGGGGAAGACGGGTAGCAATCAGCCCCAGCATTTT
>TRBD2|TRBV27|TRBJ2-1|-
CASSPLAGKVDEQFF
TGTGCCAGCAGTCCACTAGCGGGAAAGGTCGATGAGCAGTTCTTC
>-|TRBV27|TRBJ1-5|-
CASSFLSNQPQHF
TGTGCCAGCAGTTTTCTTAGCAATCAGCCCCAGCATTTT
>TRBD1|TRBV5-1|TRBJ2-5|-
CASSGGQKETQYF
TGCGCCAGCAGCGGGGGACAGAAGGAGACCCAGTACTTC
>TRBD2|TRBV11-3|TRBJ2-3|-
CASSLTGSSGRQYF
TGTGCCAGCAGCTTAACGGGTTCTAGCGGGAGGCAGTATTTT
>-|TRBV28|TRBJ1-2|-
CASSFRGGYTF
TGTGCCAGCAGTTTCAGAGGCGGCTACACCTTC
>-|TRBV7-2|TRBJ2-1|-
CASSPMPGNSEQFF
TGTGCCAGCAGCCCCATGCCGGGAAACAGTGAGCAGTTCTTC
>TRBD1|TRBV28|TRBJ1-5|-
CASSLTQGAFPRQPQHF
TGTGCCAGCAGTTTAACGCAGGGGGCTTTCCCCCGGCAGCCCCAGCATTTT
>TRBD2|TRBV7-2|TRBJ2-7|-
CASSPGLAESSYEQYF
TGTGCCAGCAGCCCGGGACTAGCGGAGAGCTCCTACGAGCAGTACTTC
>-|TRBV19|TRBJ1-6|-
CASTAGGGGSPLHF
TGTGCCAGTACCGCGGGGGGCGGAGGATCACCCCTCCACTTT
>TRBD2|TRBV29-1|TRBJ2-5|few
CSGEGRGQETQYF
TGCAGCGGGGAGGGGAGGGGCCAAGAGACCCAGTACTTC
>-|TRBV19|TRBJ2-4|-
CASSTPGVGAKNIQYF
TGTGCCAGTAGTACCCCGGGGGTCGGGGCCAAAAACATTCAGTACTTC
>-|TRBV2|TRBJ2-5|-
CASRGGRNGQTQYF
TGTGCCAGCAGGGGGGGACGGAACGGCCAGACCCAGTACTTC
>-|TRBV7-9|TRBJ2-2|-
CASTRGANTGELFF
TGTGCCAGCACCCGGGGGGCCAACACCGGGGAGCTGTTTTTT
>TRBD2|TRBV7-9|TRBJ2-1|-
CASGSGSLEQFF
TGTGCCAGCGGAAGCGGGAGTCTCGAGCAGTTCTTC
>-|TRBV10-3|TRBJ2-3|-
CAISEFGTDTQYF
TGTGCCATCAGTGAGTTCGGCACAGATACGCAGTATTTT
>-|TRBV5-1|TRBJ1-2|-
CASSLGQSGYTF
TGCGCCAGCAGCTTGGGGCAAAGTGGCTACACCTTC
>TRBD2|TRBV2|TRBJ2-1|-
CASTLDQGGSNEQFF
TGTGCCAGCACCTTAGATCAGGGAGGGAGTAATGAGCAGTTCTTC
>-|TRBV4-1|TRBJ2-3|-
CASSLTDTQYF
TGCGCCAGCAGCCTAACAGATACGCAGTATTTT
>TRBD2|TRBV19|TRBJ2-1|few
CASRTTSGRPNSVKFF
TGTGCCAGTAGGACAACTAGCGGGAGGCCGAACTCGGTTAAGTTCTTC
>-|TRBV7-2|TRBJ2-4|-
CASSLGVGDRRNIQYF
TGTGCCAGCAGCTTAGGGGTGGGAGACCGTAGAAACATTCAGTACTTC
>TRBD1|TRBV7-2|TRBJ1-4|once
CASSGRQGFSGKLFF
TGTGCCAGCAGCGGTAGACAGGGTTTCAGCGGAAAACTGTTTTTT
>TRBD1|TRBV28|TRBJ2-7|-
CASSFVLPRDRGHEQYF
TGTGCCAGCAGTTTCGTATTACCCCGGGACAGGGGCCACGAGCAGTACTTC
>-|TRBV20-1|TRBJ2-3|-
CSARVGPILYF
TGCAGTGCTAGAGTTGGGCCGATTCTGTATTTT
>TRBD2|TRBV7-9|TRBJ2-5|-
CASSPLMSGGETQYF
TGTGCCAGCAGTCCACTCATGAGCGGGGGAGAGACCCAGTACTTC
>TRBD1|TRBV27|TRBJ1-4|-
CASSFTGAAEKLFF
TGTGCCAGCAGTTTTACAGGGGCGGCTGAAAAACTGTTTTTT
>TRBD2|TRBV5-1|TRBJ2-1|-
CASSPRGSGGTTSYNEQFF
TGCGCCAGCAGCCCCCGAGGGAGCGGGGGCACAACCTCCTACAATGAGCAGTTCTTC
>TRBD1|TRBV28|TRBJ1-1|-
CASQTGGGITTEAFF
TGTGCCAGCCAGACAGGGGGCGGAATAACCACTGAAGCTTTCTTT
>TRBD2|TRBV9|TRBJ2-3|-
CASSVAGGSPTDTQYF
TGTGCCAGCAGCGTAGCGGGCGGGAGCCCCACAGATACGCAGTATTTT
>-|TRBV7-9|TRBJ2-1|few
CASSLVENEQFF
TGTGCCAGCAGCTTAGTCGAGAATGAGCAGTTCTTC
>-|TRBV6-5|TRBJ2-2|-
CASSYTAWGPTGELFF
TGTGCCAGCAGTTACACCGCTTGGGGCCCTACCGGGGAGCTGTTTTTT
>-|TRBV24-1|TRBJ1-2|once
CATSDWTGSYTF
TGTGCCACCAGTGATTGGACCGGGAGCTACACCTTC
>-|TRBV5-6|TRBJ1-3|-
CASSLARPLGNTIYF
TGTGCCAGCAGCTTGGCCAGGCCACTTGGAAACACCATATATTTT
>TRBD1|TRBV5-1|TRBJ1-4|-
CASSFGLTMVLQGSGEKLFF
TGCGCCAGCAGCTTCGGCCTTACTATGGTCCTACAGGGGTCGGGTGAAAAACTGTTTTTT
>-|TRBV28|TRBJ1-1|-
CASSPMRVGTEAFF
TGTGCCAGCAGTCCCATGAGGGTTGGCACTGAAGCTTTCTTT
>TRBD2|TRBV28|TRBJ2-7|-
CASSSLLAGNSYEQYF
TGTGCCAGCAGTTCCTTACTAGCGGGAAACTCCTACGAGCAGTACTTC
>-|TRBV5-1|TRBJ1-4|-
CASSWKETVAEEKLFF
TGCGCCAGCAGCTGGAAGGAGACAGTGGCGGAAGAAAAACTGTTTTTT
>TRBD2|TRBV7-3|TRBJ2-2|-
CASSLAGVNTGELFF
TGTGCCAGCAGCTTAGCGGGGGTTAACACCGGGGAGCTGTTTTTT
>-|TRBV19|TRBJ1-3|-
CASSIMGTRGRNTIYF
TGTGCCAGTAGTATCATGGGGACCCGGGGGAGAAACACCATATATTTT
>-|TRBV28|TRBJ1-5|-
CASRPYSNQPQHF
TGTGCCAGTCGTCCGTATAGCAATCAGCCCCAGCATTTT
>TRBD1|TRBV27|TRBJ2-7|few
CASSSTGTGYEQYF
TGTGCCAGCAGCTCTACCGGGACAGGGTACGAGCAGTACTTC
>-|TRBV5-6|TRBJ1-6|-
CASSLAWRSYNSPLHF
TGTGCCAGCAGCTTGGCATGGCGGAGTTATAATTCACCCCTCCACTTT
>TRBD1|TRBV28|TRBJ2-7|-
CASREPGGPSSYEQYF
TGTGCCAGCAGAGAACCAGGGGGCCCGAGCTCCTACGAGCAGTACTTC
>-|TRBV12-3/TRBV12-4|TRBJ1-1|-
CASSFNRLGEAFF
TGTGCCAGCAGCTTTAACCGTCTAGGTGAAGCTTTCTTT